A selection of T cell receptor beta chains follows, all from one sample in a study of CD8 T cells in ankylosing spondylitis. TCRdb re-analysed the 5' RACE reads in MiXCR, keeping a single row per CDR3 protein. This table has hundreds of thousands of distinct CDR3 sequences, 12% appearing once. The specimen sequenced was blood, either unsorted or a sorted T cell fraction (not recorded which). The source of these receptors is a male donor with ankylosing spondylitis. Both conserved end residues are part of each CDR3. The order of the fields is D gene, clone size, V gene, J gene, CDR3 protein, CDR3 DNA. A D gene is named only where the DNA matches it firmly. For some rows the clone size is stated as once, few or many, or as a class when expanded; others skip it.

d_gene: .; abundance: many; v_gene: TRBV4-2; j_gene: TRBJ1-1; CDR3aa: CASSRGEGRNTEAFF; CDR3nt: TGTGCCAGCAGCCGCGGCGAGGGGAGGAACACTGAAGCTTTCTTT
d_gene: .; abundance: few; v_gene: TRBV7-3; j_gene: TRBJ2-3; CDR3aa: CASSFSGVGTDTQYF; CDR3nt: TGTGCCAGCAGCTTTTCGGGGGTGGGCACAGATACGCAGTATTTT
d_gene: TRBD2; abundance: many; v_gene: TRBV20-1; j_gene: TRBJ2-3; CDR3aa: CSARGASGRLSADTQYF; CDR3nt: TGCAGTGCTAGAGGGGCTAGCGGGAGGCTCTCCGCAGATACGCAGTATTTT
d_gene: TRBD1; abundance: .; v_gene: TRBV11-2; j_gene: TRBJ2-1; CDR3aa: CASSPPHRGEQFF; CDR3nt: TGTGCCAGCAGCCCTCCACACAGGGGTGAGCAGTTCTTC
d_gene: TRBD2; abundance: few; v_gene: TRBV18; j_gene: TRBJ2-1; CDR3aa: CASSRGLASNEQFF; CDR3nt: TGTGCCAGCTCACGGGGACTAGCGAGCAATGAGCAGTTCTTC
d_gene: TRBD1; abundance: few; v_gene: TRBV12-5; j_gene: TRBJ2-1; CDR3aa: CASGLGGAGGSEQFF; CDR3nt: TGTGCTAGTGGTTTGGGAGGGGCAGGGGGCAGTGAGCAGTTCTTC
d_gene: TRBD2; abundance: few; v_gene: TRBV27; j_gene: TRBJ2-1; CDR3aa: CASSRRSGGSLEQFF; CDR3nt: TGTGCCAGCAGTCGCCGCAGCGGGGGGTCATTGGAGCAGTTCTTC
d_gene: .; abundance: few; v_gene: TRBV10-2; j_gene: TRBJ1-1; CDR3aa: CATGGGRGTEAFF; CDR3nt: TGCGCTACCGGGGGTGGGAGGGGGACTGAAGCTTTCTTT
d_gene: .; abundance: .; v_gene: TRBV3-1; j_gene: TRBJ2-7; CDR3aa: CAFSFIRSSRVPYEQYF; CDR3nt: TGTGCCTTCAGTTTTATAAGGAGCTCGAGGGTCCCCTACGAGCAGTACTTC
d_gene: .; abundance: .; v_gene: TRBV24-1; j_gene: TRBJ2-5; CDR3aa: CATSDYDRETQYF; CDR3nt: TGTGCCACCAGTGACTATGACAGGGAGACCCAGTACTTC
d_gene: .; abundance: few; v_gene: TRBV7-9; j_gene: TRBJ1-2; CDR3aa: CASSLGNGANYGYTF; CDR3nt: TGTGCCAGCAGCTTAGGGAACGGAGCTAACTATGGCTACACCTTC
d_gene: .; abundance: once; v_gene: TRBV20-1; j_gene: TRBJ1-2; CDR3aa: CCASTGQGPRRYGYTF; CDR3nt: .
d_gene: TRBD1; abundance: many; v_gene: TRBV4-2; j_gene: TRBJ2-7; CDR3aa: CASSQDNPRQGKGYEQYF; CDR3nt: TGTGCCAGCAGCCAAGATAACCCCCGACAGGGGAAAGGCTACGAGCAGTACTTC
d_gene: TRBD2; abundance: many; v_gene: TRBV5-1; j_gene: TRBJ2-3; CDR3aa: CASSFSLAGGPTDTQYF; CDR3nt: TGCGCCAGCAGCTTCTCTCTAGCGGGAGGGCCCACAGATACGCAGTATTTT
d_gene: .; abundance: .; v_gene: TRBV12-3/TRBV12-4; j_gene: TRBJ2-1; CDR3aa: CASSTGTDNEQFF; CDR3nt: TGTGCCAGCAGTACAGGGACTGACAATGAGCAGTTCTTC
d_gene: .; abundance: .; v_gene: TRBV15; j_gene: TRBJ2-2; CDR3aa: CATSRATYTGELFF; CDR3nt: TGTGCCACCAGCAGAGCCACTTACACCGGGGAGCTGTTTTTT
d_gene: .; abundance: many; v_gene: TRBV10-2; j_gene: TRBJ2-3; CDR3aa: CASSPVPSGVLDDTQYF; CDR3nt: TGCGCCAGCAGCCCAGTCCCTTCCGGGGTATTGGACGATACGCAGTATTTT
d_gene: .; abundance: many; v_gene: TRBV20-1; j_gene: TRBJ2-3; CDR3aa: CSARVAASTDTQYF; CDR3nt: TGCAGTGCTAGAGTGGCGGCCAGCACAGATACGCAGTATTTT
d_gene: TRBD1; abundance: few; v_gene: TRBV7-3; j_gene: TRBJ1-2; CDR3aa: CASSPSGGERNTF; CDR3nt: TGTGCCAGCAGTCCATCAGGGGGCGAAAGAAACACCTTC
d_gene: .; abundance: .; v_gene: TRBV5-1; j_gene: TRBJ1-1; CDR3aa: CASSLDRLTFF; CDR3nt: TGCGCCAGCAGCTTGGACAGGCTTACTTTCTTT
d_gene: .; abundance: .; v_gene: TRBV5-6; j_gene: TRBJ1-2; CDR3aa: CASSFGLQDGYGYTF; CDR3nt: TGTGCCAGCAGCTTCGGGCTTCAGGATGGTTATGGCTACACCTTC
d_gene: .; abundance: .; v_gene: TRBV4-2; j_gene: TRBJ2-1; CDR3aa: CASSPRGSPGDEQFF; CDR3nt: TGTGCCAGCAGTCCCCGGGGGTCCCCCGGCGATGAGCAGTTCTTC
d_gene: .; abundance: few; v_gene: TRBV30; j_gene: TRBJ2-3; CDR3aa: CAWSEVAGTQYF; CDR3nt: TGTGCCTGGAGTGAGGTAGCAGGGACGCAGTATTTT
d_gene: .; abundance: few; v_gene: TRBV7-2; j_gene: TRBJ2-1; CDR3aa: CASSLSPLDEQFF; CDR3nt: TGTGCCAGCAGCTTATCACCGCTGGATGAGCAGTTCTTC
d_gene: .; abundance: few; v_gene: TRBV10-2; j_gene: TRBJ2-1; CDR3aa: CASRVSVGEQFF; CDR3nt: TGCGCCAGCCGAGTTAGCGTAGGCGAGCAGTTCTTC
d_gene: .; abundance: many; v_gene: TRBV5-1; j_gene: TRBJ1-1; CDR3aa: CASSFDGTYEAFF; CDR3nt: TGCGCCAGCAGCTTTGACGGGACTTATGAAGCTTTCTTT
d_gene: .; abundance: .; v_gene: TRBV6-5; j_gene: TRBJ2-7; CDR3aa: CASSSGGLDPSYEQYF; CDR3nt: TGTGCCAGCAGTTCAGGGGGGCTAGACCCGTCCTACGAGCAGTACTTC
d_gene: .; abundance: .; v_gene: TRBV6-5; j_gene: TRBJ2-7; CDR3aa: CASSSTLRRNEQYF; CDR3nt: TGTGCCAGCAGTTCTACCCTGAGGAGGAACGAGCAGTACTTC
d_gene: .; abundance: few; v_gene: TRBV28; j_gene: TRBJ1-1; CDR3aa: CASSLGIGGTHTEAFF; CDR3nt: TGTGCCAGCAGTTTAGGTATTGGGGGTACGCACACTGAAGCTTTCTTT
d_gene: TRBD2; abundance: .; v_gene: TRBV19; j_gene: TRBJ2-3; CDR3aa: CASSVPLAGGLDTQYF; CDR3nt: TGTGCCAGTAGCGTACCTCTAGCGGGAGGTCTGGATACGCAGTATTTT
d_gene: .; abundance: few; v_gene: TRBV5-1; j_gene: TRBJ2-2; CDR3aa: CASSLARAGATGELFF; CDR3nt: TGCGCCAGCAGCTTGGCCCGTGCGGGGGCCACCGGGGAGCTGTTTTTT
d_gene: .; abundance: few; v_gene: TRBV5-1; j_gene: TRBJ1-2; CDR3aa: CASSLVVRGDYGYTF; CDR3nt: TGCGCCAGCAGCTTGGTTGTCCGGGGAGACTATGGCTACACCTTC
d_gene: TRBD2; abundance: few; v_gene: TRBV20-1; j_gene: TRBJ2-7; CDR3aa: CSARAPSGRVREQYF; CDR3nt: TGCAGTGCTAGAGCACCCAGCGGGAGGGTCCGGGAGCAGTACTTC
d_gene: TRBD2; abundance: many; v_gene: TRBV7-9; j_gene: TRBJ2-5; CDR3aa: CASSGESGNLQETQYF; CDR3nt: TGTGCCAGCAGCGGGGAGAGCGGGAACCTTCAAGAGACCCAGTACTTC
d_gene: .; abundance: .; v_gene: TRBV11-2; j_gene: TRBJ1-1; CDR3aa: CASSSRTVMNTEAFF; CDR3nt: TGTGCCAGCAGCTCAAGGACAGTTATGAACACTGAAGCTTTCTTT